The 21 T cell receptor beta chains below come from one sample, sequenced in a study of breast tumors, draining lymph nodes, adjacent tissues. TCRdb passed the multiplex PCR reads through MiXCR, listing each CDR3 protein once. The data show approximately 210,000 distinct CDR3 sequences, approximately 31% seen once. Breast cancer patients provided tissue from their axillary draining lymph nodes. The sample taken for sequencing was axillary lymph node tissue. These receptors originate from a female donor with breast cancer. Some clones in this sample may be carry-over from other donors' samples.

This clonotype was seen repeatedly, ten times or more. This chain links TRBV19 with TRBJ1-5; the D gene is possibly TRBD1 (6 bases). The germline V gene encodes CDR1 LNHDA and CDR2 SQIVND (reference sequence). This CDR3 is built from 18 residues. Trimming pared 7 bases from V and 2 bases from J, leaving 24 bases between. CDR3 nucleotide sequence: TGTGCCAGTAAGCCGATAACAGGGTCCGCCGGCCGCAATCAGCCCCAGCATTTT. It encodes CASKPITGSAGRNQPQHF.

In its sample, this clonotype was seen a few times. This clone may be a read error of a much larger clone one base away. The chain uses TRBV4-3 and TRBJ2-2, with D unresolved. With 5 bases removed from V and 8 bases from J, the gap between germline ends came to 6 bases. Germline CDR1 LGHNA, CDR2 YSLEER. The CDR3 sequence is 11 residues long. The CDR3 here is CASSRAGELFF. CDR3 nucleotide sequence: TGCGCCAGCAGCAGGGCGGGGGAGCTGTTTTTT.

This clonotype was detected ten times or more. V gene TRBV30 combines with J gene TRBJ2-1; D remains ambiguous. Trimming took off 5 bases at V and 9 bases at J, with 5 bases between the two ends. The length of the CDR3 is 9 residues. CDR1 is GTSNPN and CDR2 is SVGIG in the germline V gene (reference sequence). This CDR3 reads CAWRSEQFF. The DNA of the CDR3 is TGTGCCTGGCGTTCTGAGCAGTTCTTC.

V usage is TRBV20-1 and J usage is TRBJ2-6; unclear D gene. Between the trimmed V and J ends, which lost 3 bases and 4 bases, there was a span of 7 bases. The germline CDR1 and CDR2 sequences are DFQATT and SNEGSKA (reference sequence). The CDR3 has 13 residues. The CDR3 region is CSASPAGANVLTF. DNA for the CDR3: TGCAGTGCTAGCCCAGCGGGGGCCAACGTCCTGACTTTC.

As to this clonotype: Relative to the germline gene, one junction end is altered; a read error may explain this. The CDR3 DNA follows: TGTGCCAGCGGCCCCTGGGACGGGGCCAGCGTCCTGACTTTC. Its translation is CASGPWDGASVLTF. The chain employs TRBV11-2 and TRBJ2-6; possibly TRBD1 or TRBD2 for D (5 bases each). The CDR3 runs to 14 residues. Germline CDR1 reads SGHAT; CDR2 reads FQNNGV.

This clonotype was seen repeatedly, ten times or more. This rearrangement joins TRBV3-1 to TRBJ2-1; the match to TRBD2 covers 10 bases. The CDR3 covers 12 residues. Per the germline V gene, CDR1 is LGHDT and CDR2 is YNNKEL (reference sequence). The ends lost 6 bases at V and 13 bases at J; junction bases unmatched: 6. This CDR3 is CASRRSSGSQFF. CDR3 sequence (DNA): TGTGCCAGCAGGAGATCTAGCGGGAGTCAGTTCTTC.

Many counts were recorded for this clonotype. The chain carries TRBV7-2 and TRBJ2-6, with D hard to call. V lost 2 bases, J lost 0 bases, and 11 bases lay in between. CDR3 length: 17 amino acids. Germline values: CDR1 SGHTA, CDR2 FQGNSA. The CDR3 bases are TGTGCCAGCAGCTTATGGGGTATTAACTCTGGGGCCAACGTCCTGACTTTC. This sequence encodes CASSLWGINSGANVLTF.

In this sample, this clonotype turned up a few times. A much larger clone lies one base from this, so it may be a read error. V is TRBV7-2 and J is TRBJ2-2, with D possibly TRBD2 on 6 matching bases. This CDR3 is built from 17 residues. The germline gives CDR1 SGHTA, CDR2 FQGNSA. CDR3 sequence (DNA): TGTGCCGGCAGCTTGGCTAGGCTAGCGAGTAGCACCGGGGAGCTGTTTTTT. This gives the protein CAGSLARLASSTGELFF.

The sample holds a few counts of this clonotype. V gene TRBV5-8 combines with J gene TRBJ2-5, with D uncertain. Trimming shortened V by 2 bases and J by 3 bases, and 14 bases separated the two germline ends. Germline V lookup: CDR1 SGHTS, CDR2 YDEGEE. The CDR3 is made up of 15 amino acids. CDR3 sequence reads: CASSLWGTGKETQYF. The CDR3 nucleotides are TGTGCCAGCAGCTTATGGGGAACGGGCAAAGAGACCCAGTACTTC.

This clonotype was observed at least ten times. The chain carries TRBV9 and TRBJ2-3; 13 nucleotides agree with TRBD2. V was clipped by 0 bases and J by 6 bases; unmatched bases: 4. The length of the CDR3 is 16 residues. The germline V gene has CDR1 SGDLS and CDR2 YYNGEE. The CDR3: CASSVVGTSGIDTQYF. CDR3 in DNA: TGTGCCAGCAGCGTAGTAGGGACTAGCGGGATTGATACGCAGTATTTT.

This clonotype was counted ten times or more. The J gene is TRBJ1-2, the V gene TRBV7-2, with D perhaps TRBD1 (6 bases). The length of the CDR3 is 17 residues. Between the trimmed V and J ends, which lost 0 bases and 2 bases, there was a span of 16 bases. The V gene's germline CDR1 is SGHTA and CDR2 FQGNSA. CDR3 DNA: TGTGCCAGCAGCTTAGCACTGGGGGGGGGGGCAAACTATGGCTACACCTTC. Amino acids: CASSLALGGGANYGYTF.

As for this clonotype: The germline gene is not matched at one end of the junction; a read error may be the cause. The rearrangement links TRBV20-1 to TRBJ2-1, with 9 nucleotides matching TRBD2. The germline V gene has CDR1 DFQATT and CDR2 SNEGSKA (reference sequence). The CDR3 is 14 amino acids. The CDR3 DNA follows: TGCAGTGCTATGAGCGGGAGGCCCCACAATGGGCAGTTCTTC. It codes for CSAMSGRPHNGQFF.

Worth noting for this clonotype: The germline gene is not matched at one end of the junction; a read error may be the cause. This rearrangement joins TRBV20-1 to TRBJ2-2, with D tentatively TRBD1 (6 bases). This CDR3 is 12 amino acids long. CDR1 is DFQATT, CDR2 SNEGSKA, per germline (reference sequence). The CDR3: CSARDGIGGLFF. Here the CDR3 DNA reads TGCAGTGCTAGAGATGGGATAGGGGGGCTGTTTTTT.

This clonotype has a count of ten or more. CDR3 bases: TGCGCCAGCAGCTTCGACGGAGCCTACGAGCAGTACTTC. It encodes CASSFDGAYEQYF. The chain recombines TRBV5-1 with TRBJ2-7; D gene unclear. Germline CDR1 and CDR2: SGHRS and YFSETQ. Trimming pared 2 bases from V and 2 bases from J, leaving 8 bases between. The CDR3 has 13 residues.

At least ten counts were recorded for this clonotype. CDR3 region: CAWSLMDRGQDEQYF. CDR3 DNA: TGTGCCTGGAGTTTGATGGACAGGGGGCAGGACGAGCAGTACTTC. V and J are TRBV30 and TRBJ2-7; the match to TRBD1 covers 11 bases. CDR1 is GTSNPN and CDR2 is SVGIG in the germline V gene (reference sequence). This CDR3 region has 15 residues. J was trimmed by 5 bases and V by 2 bases; bases with no gene match: 8.

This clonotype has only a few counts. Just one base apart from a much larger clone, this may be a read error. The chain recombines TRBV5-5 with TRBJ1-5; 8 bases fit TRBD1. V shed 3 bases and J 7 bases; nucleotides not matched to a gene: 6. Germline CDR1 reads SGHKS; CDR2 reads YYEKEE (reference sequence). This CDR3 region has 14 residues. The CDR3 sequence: CASSSGQAIQPQHF. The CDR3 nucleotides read TGTGCCAGCAGCTCGGGACAGGCGATACAGCCCCAGCATTTT.

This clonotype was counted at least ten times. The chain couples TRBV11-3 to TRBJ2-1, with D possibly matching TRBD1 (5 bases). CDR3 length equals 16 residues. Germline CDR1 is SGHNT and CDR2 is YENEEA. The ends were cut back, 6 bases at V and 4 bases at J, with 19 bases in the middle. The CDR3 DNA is TGTGCCAGCAGTTGGTTAGGGCCAGGGAAATACAATGAGCAGTTCTTC. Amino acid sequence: CASSWLGPGKYNEQFF.

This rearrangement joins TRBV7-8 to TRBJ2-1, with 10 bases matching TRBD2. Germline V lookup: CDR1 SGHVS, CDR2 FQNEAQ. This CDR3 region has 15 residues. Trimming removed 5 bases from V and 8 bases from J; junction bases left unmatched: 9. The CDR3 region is CASSLRTSGRDEQFF. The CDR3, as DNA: TGTGCCAGCAGCCTAAGGACTAGCGGTCGGGATGAGCAGTTCTTC.

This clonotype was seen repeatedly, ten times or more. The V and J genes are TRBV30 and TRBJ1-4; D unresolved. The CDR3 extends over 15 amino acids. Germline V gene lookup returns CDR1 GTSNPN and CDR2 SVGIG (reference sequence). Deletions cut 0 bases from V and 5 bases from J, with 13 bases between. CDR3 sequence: CAWSVSSGENEKLFF. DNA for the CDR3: TGTGCCTGGAGTGTATCGTCGGGAGAGAATGAAAAACTGTTTTTT.

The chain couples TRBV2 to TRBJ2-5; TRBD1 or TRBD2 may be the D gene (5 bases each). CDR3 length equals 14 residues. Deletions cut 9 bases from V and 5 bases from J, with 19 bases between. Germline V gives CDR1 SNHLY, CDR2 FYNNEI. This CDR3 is CASIYEGTRETQYF. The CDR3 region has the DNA TGTGCCAGTATATATGAGGGGACGAGGGAGACCCAGTACTTC.

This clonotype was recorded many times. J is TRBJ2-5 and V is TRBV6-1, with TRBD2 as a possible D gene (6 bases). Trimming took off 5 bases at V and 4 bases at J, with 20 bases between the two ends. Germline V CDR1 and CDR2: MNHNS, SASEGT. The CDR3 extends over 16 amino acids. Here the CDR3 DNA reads TGTGCCAGCAGTTACACAGGTTGGGACTTGGGAGAGACCCAGTACTTC. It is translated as CASSYTGWDLGETQYF.